The 14 T cell receptor beta chains reported below all come from one sample, sequenced in a study of regulatory T cells in long-lasting Graves disease. Building the TCR beta libraries relied on iRepertoire HTBI primers, and CDR3 regions underwent Arm-PCR. TCRdb recomputed calls from the multiplex PCR reads with MiXCR, one row per CDR3 protein. The profile covers over 250,000 distinct CDR3 sequences, with around 23% appearing a single time and around three fifths taken by the ten largest. Sample time point: persistent/refractory GD, antithyroid drugs over 5 years with positive TRAb. RNA extracted from PBMCs served as the sequencing template. The sequences come from peripheral blood mononuclear cells (PBMCs), collected when the disease was refractory, from a patient treated with antithyroid drugs. The receptors derive from a female donor with Graves disease.

The chain carries TRBV20-1 and TRBJ1-5; D is ambiguous. V shed 6 bases and J shed 0 bases, with 12 bases lying between them. The germline gives CDR1 DFQATT, CDR2 SNEGSKA (reference sequence). The CDR3 extends over 14 amino acids. The CDR3 region has the DNA TGCAGTGCGAATGAGGTTTATAGCAATCAGCCCCAGCATTTT. This translates into CSANEVYSNQPQHF.

This clonotype was counted many times. The rearrangement links TRBV28 to TRBJ2-7; TRBD2 is a possible D gene (5 bases). Trimming took 3 bases from V and 3 from J, leaving 12 bases between them. CDR3 size: 14 residues. Per the germline V gene, CDR1 is MDHEN and CDR2 is SYDVKM. This chain's CDR3 is CASSFPPADYEQYF. CDR3 coding DNA: TGTGCCAGCAGTTTCCCGCCAGCGGACTACGAGCAGTACTTC.

This clonotype turned up a few times. The chain recombines TRBV7-3 with TRBJ2-2; the D is unclear. This CDR3 spans 14 amino acids. CDR1 and CDR2 from the germline V gene are SGHTA and FQGTGA. With 5 bases removed from V and 3 bases from J, the gap between germline ends came to 10 bases. Written as DNA, the CDR3 is TGTGCCAGCAGCGAATCAGAATACACCGGGGAGCTGTTTTTT. Its protein product is CASSESEYTGELFF.

Ten or more counts support this clonotype. In DNA, the CDR3 is TGTGCCAGCTCAGAGGTGGACGGAAACTATGGCTACACCTTC. Its protein is CASSEVDGNYGYTF. The chain joins TRBV18 to TRBJ1-2; D remains ambiguous. V lost 5 bases, J lost 2 bases, and 12 bases lay in between. The CDR3 covers 14 residues. The germline gives CDR1 KGHSH, CDR2 LQKENI.

The chain employs TRBV5-6 and TRBJ2-7; D call uncertain. Deletions cut 0 bases from V and 2 bases from J, with 9 bases between. The CDR3 length is 14 residues. Germline V gene data show CDR1 as SGHDT and CDR2 as YYEEEE. DNA for the CDR3: TGTGCCAGCAGCTTGGCGACGACGACCTACGAGCAGTACTTC. It encodes CASSLATTTYEQYF.

The chain recombines TRBV7-3 with TRBJ2-2; 7 bases are a match to TRBD2. The CDR3 is made up of 18 amino acids. Germline loops: CDR1 SGHTA, CDR2 FQGTGA. V dropped 2 bases and J dropped 0; count of bases not matched to a gene: 9. CDR3 amino acids: CASSLLGRDYTNTGELFF. As DNA, the CDR3 is TGTGCCAGCAGCTTACTGGGGAGGGACTATACGAACACCGGGGAGCTGTTTTTT. The variable domain in full, with the rest retrieved from reference TRBV7-3 and TRBJ2-2, is GAGVSQTPSNKVTEKGKYVELRCDPISGHTALYWYRQSLGQGPEFLIYFQGTGAADDSGLPNDRFFAVRPEGSVSTLKIQRTERGDSAVYLCASSLLGRDYTNTGELFFGEGSRLTVL.

This clonotype was counted ten times or more. The chain combines TRBV12-3 or TRBV12-4 with TRBJ1-1; unclear D gene. V dropped 4 bases and J dropped 3 bases, with 21 bases sitting between them. This CDR3 comprises 17 residues. The CDR3 loop is CASSSLGGLRWDTEAFF. CDR3 sequence (DNA): TGTGCCAGCAGTTCCCTCGGTGGACTCCGCTGGGACACTGAAGCTTTCTTT.

V usage is TRBV5-1 and J usage is TRBJ1-1, with a possible D match to TRBD1 (5 bases). Trimming pared 4 bases from V and 2 bases from J, leaving 12 bases between. The CDR3 spans 14 residues. The V gene's germline CDR1 is SGHRS and CDR2 YFSETQ. CDR3 residues: CASSKGLENTEAFF. CDR3 nucleotide sequence: TGCGCCAGCAGCAAGGGACTAGAAAACACTGAAGCTTTCTTT.

This clonotype was counted between two and nine times. The rearrangement links TRBV6-2 or TRBV6-3 to TRBJ2-7; no firm D call. Germline values: CDR1 MNHEY, CDR2 SVGEGT. The CDR3 loop spans 12 amino acids. V shed 9 bases and J shed 2 bases, with 11 bases lying between them. The CDR3 sequence is CASSGLTYEQYF. The DNA of the CDR3 is TGTGCCAGTTCTGGGTTGACCTACGAGCAGTACTTC.

V usage is TRBV4-1 and J usage is TRBJ2-5; 7 bases map to TRBD2. The CDR3 is 14 amino acids. Germline V lookup: CDR1 MGHRA, CDR2 YSYEKL. The junction had 9 bases not matched to a gene; V was cut back by 9 bases and J by 2 bases. The CDR3 reads CARVSGKRQETQYF. CDR3 in DNA: TGCGCCAGGGTGAGCGGGAAGCGACAAGAGACCCAGTACTTC.

This clonotype was counted between two and nine times. The chain has TRBV13 and TRBJ2-7; D remains ambiguous. From germline, CDR1 is PRHDT and CDR2 FYEKMQ (reference sequence). V lost 5 bases and J 10 bases, leaving 21 bases between the germline ends. The CDR3 is made up of 14 amino acids. The CDR3 is CASSPRRGIGTQYF. In DNA, the CDR3 is TGTGCCAGCAGCCCCCGGCGTGGGATCGGCACACAGTACTTC.

In this sample, this clonotype turned up many times. The rearrangement links TRBV7-2 to TRBJ1-2; the D is unclear. Germline CDR1 reads SGHTA; CDR2 reads FQGNSA. CDR3 length: 16 amino acids. V gave up 3 bases and J gave up 4 bases, with 18 bases separating them. CDR3: CASSLEGGDLIYGYTF. The CDR3 DNA reads TGTGCCAGCAGCTTGGAGGGCGGAGATTTGATCTATGGCTACACCTTC.

The V and J genes are TRBV25-1 and TRBJ1-1; 8 bases map to TRBD1. The CDR3 runs 13 residues. The germline CDR1 and CDR2 sequences are MGHDK and SYGVNS. The V gene end was trimmed by 5 bases and the J gene end by 4 bases; junction bases not matched to a gene: 3. CDR3 bases: TGTGCCAGCAGTCAACAGGGGGGCACTGAAGCTTTCTTT. It translates to CASSQQGGTEAFF.

This chain links TRBV18 with TRBJ2-2; 12 bases are shared with TRBD2. Germline loops: CDR1 KGHSH, CDR2 LQKENI. J was trimmed by 9 bases and V by 3 bases; bases with no gene match: 5. CDR3 size: 15 residues. CDR3 amino acids: CASSPGLAGRRELFF. The DNA of the CDR3 is TGTGCCAGCTCACCGGGACTAGCGGGCCGCCGGGAGCTGTTTTTT.